The clone carrying this T cell receptor (beta chain) appeared once. Its antigen is not known. These data belong to a study of cytomegalovirus exposure and HLA in healthy donors. Overall study results and limits: Reported performance of the classifier showed diagnosis of cytomegalovirus status with high specificity and sensitivity.

Method: immunoSEQ multiplex PCR; TCRdb's copy keeps in-frame clones and lacks some. The sample has some 67,000 clones, approximately 94% seen once. This CDR3 has 14 amino acids. In germline, CDR1 is SGHTA, CDR2 FQGNSA. J was trimmed by 5 bases and V by 0 bases; bases with no gene match: 3. The TCR comes from a woman aged 18-29 years in good health and CMV-seronegative. Sequencing was done on a sample of PBMCs. This chain uses TRBV7-2 with TRBJ2-5; 7 bases map to TRBD2. This CDR3 is CASSLAVGGETQYF. The CDR3 DNA is TGTGCCAGCAGCTTAGCCGTGGGGGGGGAGACCCAGTACTTC.